The 30 T cell receptor beta chains listed next were all sequenced from one sample in a study of graft-versus-host responses after intestinal transplantation. Data came from immunoSEQ multiplex PCR; TCRdb stores just in-frame clones and leaves some out. Of 12,000 or so clones listed, 70% to 80% are singletons. The authors processed graft tissue to release intraepithelial and lamina propria lymphocytes. Sample: ileum tissue, taken 140 to 150 days after intestinal transplantation. The source of these receptors is a human patient who received an intestinal transplant, so some T cells may come from the graft donor.

The rearrangement joins TRBV15 to TRBJ2-3, with 12 bases matching TRBD2. Losses at the gene ends were 0 bases for V and 4 bases for J; bases not matched to a gene: 8. The CDR3 is 18 residues long. Looked up from germline, CDR1 is LNHNV and CDR2 is YYDKDF (reference sequence). The CDR3 spells CATSRERGASGGADTQYF. In DNA, the CDR3 is TGTGCCACCAGCAGAGAGCGTGGGGCTAGCGGGGGGGCAGATACGCAGTATTTT.

This CDR3 reads CSVEEGGDPRRFF. The CDR3 coding sequence is TGCAGCGTTGAAGAAGGCGGAGACCCTAGGCGGTTCTTC. This chain connects TRBV29-1 to TRBJ2-1; no clear D. The germline V and J ends were trimmed by 0 bases and 15 bases, with 18 bases remaining between them. Germline CDR1 reads SQVTM; CDR2 reads ANQGSEA. This CDR3 has 13 amino acids.

The gene calls are TRBV27 and TRBJ2-1; 7 bases fit TRBD1. Germline CDR1 MNHEY, CDR2 SMNVEV (reference sequence). The CDR3 is 15 amino acids. The V segment lost 6 bases and the J segment 4 bases; nucleotides outside the gene matches: 9. DNA of the CDR3: TGTGCCAGCAGCTTGACAGGGACCTATTACAATGAGCAGTTCTTC. Translation: CASSLTGTYYNEQFF.

This rearrangement joins TRBV21-1 to TRBJ2-1; TRBD2, the table's D call, lacks a check against the DNA. TRBV21-1 is termed a pseudogene. The CDR3 runs 16 residues. CDR3 sequence reads: CASSKEWRGGANEQFF. As DNA, the CDR3 is TGTGCCAGCAGCAAAGAATGGCGGGGGGGCGCGAATGAGCAGTTCTTC.

This clone has a handful of counts. The chain couples TRBV5-1 to TRBJ2-3; perhaps TRBD2 as D (5 bases). CDR1 and CDR2 (germline): SGHRS, YFSETQ. This CDR3 has 15 amino acids. V lost 2 bases and J lost 1, with 11 bases in between. CDR3 sequence reads: CASSFAGGGTDTQYF. For the CDR3, the DNA is TGCGCCAGCAGCTTCGCGGGTGGAGGCACAGATACGCAGTATTTT.

In its sample, this clone was seen once. This chain uses TRBV29-1 with TRBJ1-3, with 7 bases aligning to TRBD1. This CDR3 is 14 amino acids long. The germline V gene encodes CDR1 SQVTM and CDR2 ANQGSEA. V lost 6 bases, J lost 4 bases, and 9 bases stayed unmatched. This CDR3 reads CSVETGVGGNTIYF. CDR3 nucleotides: TGCAGCGTCGAAACAGGGGTTGGGGGAAACACCATATATTTT.

This clone was found a few times. The rearrangement joins TRBV18 to TRBJ1-3, with a tentative D call TRBD1 (6 bases). From germline, CDR1 is KGHSH and CDR2 LQKENI. The CDR3 spans 14 residues. V lost 6 bases, J lost 4 bases, and 13 bases lay in between. The CDR3 region is CASSPPGAGNTIYF. CDR3 sequence (DNA): TGTGCCAGCTCCCCGCCAGGGGCCGGAAACACCATATATTTT.

In DNA, the CDR3 is TGTGCCAGCAGCTACAACCGACTAGCGGGGGGATACGAGCAGTACTTC. Residues: CASSYNRLAGGYEQYF. The V call is TRBV11-2, the J call TRBJ2-7; 13 nucleotides match TRBD2. This CDR3 is 16 amino acids long. V gave up 4 bases and J gave up 4 bases; unmatched junction bases: 7. Germline-derived CDR1 and CDR2 are SGHAT and FQNNGV.

The chain joins TRBV7-9 to TRBJ1-6; D is ambiguous. Looked up from germline, CDR1 is SEHNR and CDR2 is FQNEAQ (reference sequence). The germline V and J ends were trimmed by 1 base and 10 bases, with 11 bases remaining between them. The CDR3 runs to 14 residues. CDR3 amino acids: CASSLGAVGSPLHF. The DNA of the CDR3 is TGTGCCAGCAGCTTAGGGGCAGTCGGCTCACCCCTCCACTTT.

This rearrangement joins TRBV12-5 to TRBJ1-1, with 8 bases identical to TRBD1. Germline V gene sequence: CDR1 LGHNT, CDR2 FRNRAP. The CDR3 sequence is 16 residues long. V shed 5 bases and J 2 bases; nucleotides not matched to a gene: 10. The DNA of the CDR3 is TGTGCTAGTGGTCCCTATACCGGACAGGGAAACACTGAAGCTTTCTTT. It yields the protein CASGPYTGQGNTEAFF.

This clone has a single count. The gene calls are TRBV5-1 and TRBJ2-5, with TRBD2 matching over 11 bases. Germline lookup yields CDR1 SGHRS and CDR2 YFSETQ. The V and J ends lost 1 base and 4 bases, in that order; junction bases with no gene match: 12. The CDR3 consists of 18 residues. CDR3 in DNA: TGCGCCAGCAGCTTGTGTTGCCTAGCGGGGGGTTCGGGAGAGACCCAGTACTTC. Amino acid sequence: CASSLCCLAGGSGETQYF.

V is TRBV5-8 and J is TRBJ2-2; 10 positions agree with TRBD2. Germline V gene data show CDR1 as SGHTS and CDR2 as YDEGEE. The CDR3 totals 16 residues. J gave up 1 base and V 4 bases, and 4 bases lay outside the gene matches. CDR3 sequence: CASSHRTSGNTGELFF. The CDR3 DNA is TGTGCCAGCAGCCACCGGACTAGCGGGAACACCGGGGAGCTGTTTTTT.

The rearrangement joins TRBV11-2 to TRBJ2-7, with 8 bases fitting TRBD1. Per germline, CDR1 SGHAT and CDR2 FQNNGV. The junction had 7 bases not matched to a gene; V was cut back by 5 bases and J by 1 base. The CDR3 is 15 amino acids. The CDR3 loop reads CASSRTGGRSYEQYF. Here the CDR3 DNA reads TGTGCCAGCAGCCGAACAGGGGGGCGGTCCTACGAGCAGTACTTC.

This clone was seen just once. The CDR3 DNA follows: TGCGCCAGCAGCTTGGTCGCAGGGGGACAGCCCCAGCATTTT. The encoded protein is CASSLVAGGQPQHF. This sequence joins TRBV5-1 and TRBJ1-5, with 7 positions matching TRBD1. Germline V gene sequence: CDR1 SGHRS, CDR2 YFSETQ. The CDR3 runs 14 residues. Trimming took 0 bases from V and 7 from J; bases not matched to a gene: 4.

This clone was observed a few times. The genes are TRBV27 and TRBJ2-2; a weak D match, TRBD2 (5 bases). Deletions cut 6 bases from V and 5 bases from J, with 13 bases between. The CDR3 spans 14 residues. Germline values: CDR1 MNHEY, CDR2 SMNVEV (reference sequence). The chain's CDR3 is CASRRGIETGELFF. The CDR3 coding sequence is TGTGCCAGCAGGCGAGGGATAGAAACCGGGGAGCTGTTTTTT.

The chain joins TRBV20-1 to TRBJ2-7; tentatively, D is TRBD2 (5 bases). Germline lookup yields CDR1 DFQATT and CDR2 SNEGSKA (reference sequence). The CDR3 extends over 11 amino acids. The V gene lost 5 bases and the J gene lost 7 bases, with 12 bases spanning the gap. The DNA for the CDR3 is TGCAGTGCTTTCGAGGGTATAGAGCAGTACTTC. It yields the protein CSAFEGIEQYF.

The chain combines TRBV29-1 with TRBJ2-2; D gene uncertain. Germline lookup yields CDR1 SQVTM and CDR2 ANQGSEA. The V end was cut by 7 bases, the J end by 6 bases, with 18 bases between. The CDR3 sequence is 14 residues long. CDR3 amino acids: CSAPDPYRPGELFF. The CDR3 bases are TGCAGCGCCCCAGACCCCTACAGACCCGGGGAGCTGTTTTTT.

This rearrangement joins TRBV4-1 to TRBJ1-1; D is undetermined. The CDR3 length is 13 residues. In germline, CDR1 is MGHRA, CDR2 YSYEKL. V was cut by 3 bases and J by 5 bases, with 10 bases left in between. The DNA for the CDR3 is TGCGCCAGCAGCCATGTCACCGGGACTGAAGCTTTCTTT. It encodes CASSHVTGTEAFF.

CDR3 residues: CASSERTGGKVRALHF. The CDR3 region has the DNA TGTGCCAGCAGTGAACGGACAGGGGGAAAGGTTAGAGCCCTCCACTTT. V usage is TRBV2 and J usage is TRBJ1-6; 10 nucleotides line up with TRBD1. Unmatched junction bases numbered 12, after V lost 2 bases and J lost 14 bases. This CDR3 has 16 residues. Germline CDR1 SNHLY, CDR2 FYNNEI.

The rearrangement uses TRBV11-2 and TRBJ1-2; 8 bases are a match to TRBD1. Per germline, CDR1 SGHAT and CDR2 FQNNGV. CDR3 length: 14 amino acids. The V and J ends lost 4 bases and 5 bases, in that order; junction bases with no gene match: 6. CDR3 loop: CASSYTGGGYGYTF. CDR3 bases: TGTGCCAGCAGCTACACAGGGGGAGGTTATGGCTACACCTTC.

V usage is TRBV7-9 and J usage is TRBJ1-1; D might be TRBD1 (5 bases). Trimming removed 1 base from V and 3 bases from J, with 6 bases in between. CDR3 length equals 13 residues. CDR1 and CDR2 from the germline V gene are SEHNR and FQNEAQ (reference sequence). The CDR3 sequence: CASSLEGDTEAFF. CDR3 DNA sequence: TGTGCCAGCAGCTTAGAAGGGGACACTGAAGCTTTCTTT.

The chain links TRBV5-5 to TRBJ1-1; TRBD1 might be the D (6 bases). Germline CDR1 is SGHKS and CDR2 is YYEKEE (reference sequence). Trimming took 0 bases from V and 0 from J, leaving 15 bases between them. The CDR3 is 17 amino acids. The DNA of the CDR3 is TGTGCCAGCAGCTTGGGCCAGGGGAAGCGCATGAACACTGAAGCTTTCTTT. It is translated as CASSLGQGKRMNTEAFF.

V and J are TRBV6-1 and TRBJ2-3, with 10 bases fitting TRBD1. Germline V gene sequence: CDR1 MNHNS, CDR2 SASEGT. The CDR3 is 15 amino acids. Trimming removed 4 bases from V and 1 base from J; junction bases left unmatched: 2. As DNA, the CDR3 is TGTGCCAGCAGTGGGGGGACAGGGGGCACAGATACGCAGTATTTT. It specifies CASSGGTGGTDTQYF.

This rearrangement joins TRBV5-1 to TRBJ2-3, with TRBD2 matching over 10 bases. V was pared by 2 bases and J by 0 bases, with 0 bases of the junction left unmatched. Looked up from germline, CDR1 is SGHRS and CDR2 is YFSETQ. The CDR3 totals 15 residues. This CDR3 is CASSLLAGSTDTQYF. In nucleotides, the CDR3 is TGCGCCAGCAGCTTACTAGCGGGGAGCACAGATACGCAGTATTTT. Drawing the rest from reference TRBV5-1 and TRBJ2-3, the complete variable domain is KAGVTQTPRYLIKTRGQQVTLSCSPISGHRSVSWYQQTPGQGLQFLFEYFSETQRNKGNFPGRFSGRQFSNSRSEMNVSTLELGDSALYLCASSLLAGSTDTQYFGPGTRLTVL.

This clone was detected only once. The rearrangement uses TRBV15 and TRBJ2-1; 9 bases are shared with TRBD1. CDR3 length: 18 amino acids. CDR1 and CDR2 from the germline V gene are LNHNV and YYDKDF (reference sequence). The V segment lost 0 bases and the J segment 4 bases; nucleotides outside the gene matches: 10. The CDR3 protein is CATSREVAGQGTYNEQFF. The CDR3 DNA reads as TGTGCCACCAGCAGAGAGGTGGCGGGACAGGGAACTTACAATGAGCAGTTCTTC. The whole variable domain, remainder taken from reference TRBV15 and TRBJ2-1, is DAMVIQNPRYQVTQFGKPVTLSCSQTLNHNVMYWYQQKSSQAPKLLFHYYDKDFNNEADTPDNFQSRRPNTSFCFLDIRSPGLGDTAMYLCATSREVAGQGTYNEQFFGPGTRLTVL.

This clone has a handful of counts. The genes are TRBV11-3 and TRBJ2-3; no clear D. V lost 5 bases to trimming and J lost 2 bases, with 5 bases between them. The germline gives CDR1 SGHNT, CDR2 YENEEA. CDR3 length: 12 residues. CDR3 DNA sequence: TGTGCCAGCAGCCCCATCACAGATACGCAGTATTTT. It translates to CASSPITDTQYF.

The chain uses TRBV2 and TRBJ2-2; TRBD1 aligns across 7 bases. V lost 3 bases and J lost 8; bases outside the gene matches: 6. This CDR3 region has 14 residues. In germline, CDR1 is SNHLY, CDR2 FYNNEI. CDR3 region: CASSELTGPGELFF. The CDR3 nucleotides are TGTGCCAGCAGTGAGTTGACAGGGCCGGGGGAGCTGTTTTTT.

The CDR3 coding sequence is TGTGCCAGCAGTTACTACCGGGGAACAAGCTCCTACGAGCAGTACTTC. Its protein is CASSYYRGTSSYEQYF. The rearrangement links TRBV6-5 to TRBJ2-7, with D possibly TRBD2 on 5 matching bases. This CDR3 is built from 16 residues. CDR1 MNHEY and CDR2 SVGAGI come from the germline V gene. Trimming shortened V by 1 base and J by 0 bases, and 13 bases separated the two germline ends.

This clone was found a few times. The chain carries TRBV9 and TRBJ2-4; 8 nucleotides agree with TRBD2. Germline V gives CDR1 SGDLS, CDR2 YYNGEE. Losses at the gene ends were 4 bases for V and 9 bases for J; bases not matched to a gene: 12. The CDR3 sequence is 15 residues long. The CDR3 nucleotides read TGTGCCAGCAGCCACGAACGGGGGGGCCATCCCATTCAGTACTTC. Its protein product is CASSHERGGHPIQYF. The full variable domain, in which reference TRBV9 and TRBJ2-4 provide the parts outside the CDR3, is DSGVTQTPKHLITATGQRVTLRCSPRSGDLSVYWYQQSLDQGLQFLIQYYNGEERAKGNILERFSAQQFPDLHSELNLSSLELGDSALYFCASSHERGGHPIQYFGAGTRLSVL.

The chain carries TRBV5-1 and TRBJ2-2, with 8 bases identical to TRBD2. CDR3 length equals 15 residues. J gave up 3 bases and V 2 bases, and 3 bases lay outside the gene matches. CDR1 and CDR2 (germline): SGHRS, YFSETQ. The CDR3 here is CASSLLAAYTGELFF. CDR3 in DNA: TGCGCCAGCAGCTTACTAGCGGCTTACACCGGGGAGCTGTTTTTT. Variable domain in full (rest from reference TRBV5-1 and TRBJ2-2): KAGVTQTPRYLIKTRGQQVTLSCSPISGHRSVSWYQQTPGQGLQFLFEYFSETQRNKGNFPGRFSGRQFSNSRSEMNVSTLELGDSALYLCASSLLAAYTGELFFGEGSRLTVL.